The clone carrying this T cell receptor beta chain was recorded at least ten times. Its matching antigen is unknown. This entry is derived from a study of T cell repertoires in cytomegalovirus infection. Study-level information: It was the public TCR beta signatures that indicated both CMV infection and matching HLA type. Points from the study as a whole: Using cumulative public TCR beta family frequency, the authors identified those who carried CMV together with the relevant HLA. HLA-C-restricted CMV clonotypes gave the most frequent clonotype in two of eight donors.

Trimming cost V 5 bases and J 3 bases; bases outside gene matches: 2. The CDR3 contains 14 residues. Germline CDR1 MNHEY, CDR2 SVGEGT. TCRdb recomputed calls from the reads with MiXCR, one row per CDR3 protein. The sample includes 200,000 to 300,000 distinct CDR3 sequences, roughly an eighth of them seen just once. The chain combines TRBV6-2 or TRBV6-3 with TRBJ2-7; TRBD1 agrees at 12 bases. The clonotype was recovered from a human donor in good health (CMV status not recorded). Some clones in this sample may be carry-over from other donors' samples. The sequenced material came from PBMCs. The CDR3 region is CASSGTGGNYEQYF. The CDR3 region has the DNA TGTGCCAGCAGTGGGACAGGGGGCAACTACGAGCAGTACTTC.